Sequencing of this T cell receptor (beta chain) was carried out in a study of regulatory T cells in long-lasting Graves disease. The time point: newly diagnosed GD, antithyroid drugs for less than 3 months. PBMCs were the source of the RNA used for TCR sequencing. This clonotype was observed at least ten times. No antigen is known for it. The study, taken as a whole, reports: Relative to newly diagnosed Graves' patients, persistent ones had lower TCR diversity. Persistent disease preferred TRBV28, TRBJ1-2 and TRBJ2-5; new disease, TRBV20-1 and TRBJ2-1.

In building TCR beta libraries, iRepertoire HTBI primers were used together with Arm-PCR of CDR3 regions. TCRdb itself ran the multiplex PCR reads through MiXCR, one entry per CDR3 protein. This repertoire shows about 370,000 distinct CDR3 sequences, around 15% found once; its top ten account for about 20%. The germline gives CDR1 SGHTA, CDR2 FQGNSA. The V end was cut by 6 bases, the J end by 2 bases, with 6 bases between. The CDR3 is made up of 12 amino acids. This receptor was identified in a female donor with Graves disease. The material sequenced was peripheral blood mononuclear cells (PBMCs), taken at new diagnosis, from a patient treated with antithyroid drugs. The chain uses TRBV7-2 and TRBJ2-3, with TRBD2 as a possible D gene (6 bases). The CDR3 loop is CASRDYTDTQYF. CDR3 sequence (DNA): TGTGCCAGCAGGGACTACACAGATACGCAGTATTTT.